Presented here are 23 T cell receptor beta chains from one specimen sequenced in a study of shared clonotypes between healthy human individuals. Profiling relied on immunoSEQ multiplex PCR, and the TCRdb table lists in-frame clones only, not all of them. The top ten clones hold 15% to 20% of a sample with 300,000 to 400,000 clones, roughly 91% of them seen once. The sequenced sample was memory CD8+ T cells sorted from blood. Subset defined: CD45RO+ cells pooled with CCR7-negative TemRA cells. The receptors originated from a man aged 18 to 30 in good health.

This chain links TRBV19 with TRBJ2-5; 11 bases line up with TRBD1. CDR3 size: 15 residues. V dropped 1 base and J dropped 5; count of bases not matched to a gene: 3. CDR1 LNHDA and CDR2 SQIVND come from the germline V gene (reference sequence). CDR3 sequence: CASSIGTGGAETQYF. The CDR3 DNA reads TGTGCCAGTAGTATAGGGACAGGGGGCGCCGAGACCCAGTACTTC. The variable domain in full, completed from reference TRBV19 and TRBJ2-5, reads DGGITQSPKYLFRKEGQNVTLSCEQNLNHDAMYWYRQDPGQGLRLIYYSQIVNDFQKGDIAEGYSVSREKKESFPLTVTSAQKNPTAFYLCASSIGTGGAETQYFGPGTRLLVL.

The rearrangement links TRBV7-9 to TRBJ2-2, with 8 bases identical to TRBD1. The germline V gene has CDR1 SEHNR and CDR2 FQNEAQ (reference sequence). The length of the CDR3 is 16 residues. Trimming took 2 bases from V and 3 from J; bases not matched to a gene: 5. CDR3 sequence: CASSLLGQVYTGELFF. CDR3 nucleotides: TGTGCCAGCAGCTTATTGGGACAGGTGTACACCGGGGAGCTGTTTTTT.

The chain uses TRBV5-1 and TRBJ2-7; D is unresolved. In germline, CDR1 is SGHRS, CDR2 YFSETQ. The CDR3 is 13 residues long. Trimming pared 0 bases from V and 7 bases from J, leaving 11 bases between. The DNA for the CDR3 is TGCGCCAGCAGCTTGGCGCTGGGCGCTGAGCAGTACTTC. It codes for CASSLALGAEQYF. Using reference TRBV5-1 and TRBJ2-7 for the parts outside the CDR3, the full variable domain is KAGVTQTPRYLIKTRGQQVTLSCSPISGHRSVSWYQQTPGQGLQFLFEYFSETQRNKGNFPGRFSGRQFSNSRSEMNVSTLELGDSALYLCASSLALGAEQYFGPGTRLTVT.

This clone was observed once. CDR3 loop: CAISAAPQTAYNEQFF. CDR3 DNA: TGTGCCATCAGTGCCGCCCCACAGACAGCCTACAATGAGCAGTTCTTC. The chain links TRBV10-3 to TRBJ2-1, with D perhaps TRBD1 (5 bases). With 4 bases removed from V and 2 bases from J, the gap between germline ends came to 15 bases. The CDR3 runs to 16 residues. Germline CDR1 ENHRY, CDR2 SYGVKD.

The chain employs TRBV7-6 and TRBJ2-7; a weak D match, TRBD1 (6 bases). The V end lost 5 bases, the J end lost 3 bases, and 17 bases lay between the germline ends. Germline CDR1 reads SGHVS; CDR2 reads FNYEAQ. The CDR3 sequence is 15 residues long. The CDR3 nucleotides are TGTGCCAGCAGCACACCGGGACAAGGCGGCTACGAGCAGTACTTC. This encodes CASSTPGQGGYEQYF.

The count of this clone is one. The chain combines TRBV27 with TRBJ1-1, with a tentative D call TRBD1 (6 bases). V lost 5 bases and J 4 bases, leaving 20 bases between the germline ends. CDR1 MNHEY and CDR2 SMNVEV come from the germline V gene (reference sequence). The CDR3 has 16 residues. The CDR3 region is CASSPSQGETSTEAFF. CDR3 sequence (DNA): TGTGCCAGCAGTCCATCACAGGGTGAGACGAGCACTGAAGCTTTCTTT.

This chain uses TRBV11-3 with TRBJ2-3; 10 bases are a match to TRBD2. CDR1 is SGHNT, CDR2 YENEEA, per germline. CDR3 length: 14 amino acids. With 6 bases clipped from V and 3 bases from J, the junction kept 3 bases outside the gene matches. CDR3 coding DNA: TGTGCCAGCAGTGCTAGCGGGGGAACAGATACGCAGTATTTT. Residues: CASSASGGTDTQYF.

This clone was observed many times. The chain couples TRBV5-8 to TRBJ1-1; possible D gene TRBD1, 5 bases. This CDR3 is built from 14 residues. V was clipped by 1 base and J by 3 bases, with 10 bases between them. From germline, CDR1 is SGHTS and CDR2 YDEGEE. CDR3 DNA: TGTGCCAGCAGCTTGATGGGGGAGGACACTGAAGCTTTCTTT. It translates to CASSLMGEDTEAFF.

The V call is TRBV28, the J call TRBJ2-7; 7 nucleotides agree with TRBD1. From germline, CDR1 is MDHEN and CDR2 SYDVKM. V lost 3 bases and J lost 6; bases outside the gene matches: 2. CDR3 size: 12 residues. Here the CDR3 reads CASSFPGGEQYF. CDR3 sequence (DNA): TGTGCCAGCAGTTTCCCAGGGGGCGAGCAGTACTTC.

This chain uses TRBV11-2 with TRBJ2-7; D may be TRBD1 (6 bases). The CDR3 runs to 15 residues. CDR1 and CDR2 (germline): SGHAT, FQNNGV. Trimming removed 3 bases at V and 3 bases at J, with 15 bases between. The CDR3 bases are TGTGCCAGCAGCTTGGGGGCCGGGCGGCTCTACGAGCAGTACTTC. Encoded protein: CASSLGAGRLYEQYF.

This rearrangement joins TRBV7-2 to TRBJ2-2; D call uncertain. The germline V and J ends were trimmed by 5 bases and 1 base, with 17 bases remaining between them. CDR1 SGHTA and CDR2 FQGNSA come from the germline V gene. The CDR3 is made up of 17 amino acids. This chain's CDR3 is CASSPLFGVGNTGELFF. CDR3 in DNA: TGTGCCAGCAGCCCACTTTTTGGTGTAGGGAACACCGGGGAGCTGTTTTTT.

This chain uses TRBV7-2 with TRBJ1-2, with 9 positions matching TRBD1. The CDR3 loop spans 14 amino acids. Germline V gene lookup returns CDR1 SGHTA and CDR2 FQGNSA. J gave up 4 bases and V 4 bases, and 4 bases lay outside the gene matches. The CDR3 coding sequence is TGTGCCAGCAGCTCGGGACAGGGTACCTATGGCTACACCTTC. Encoded protein: CASSSGQGTYGYTF.

This clone was picked up a small number of times. The genes are TRBV30 and TRBJ1-1; D is undetermined. Germline V gene sequence: CDR1 GTSNPN, CDR2 SVGIG (reference sequence). Trimming pared 3 bases from V and 5 bases from J, leaving 7 bases between. The CDR3 covers 11 residues. Written as DNA, the CDR3 is TGTGCCTGGAGAGGAGAAACTGAAGCTTTCTTT. Encoded protein: CAWRGETEAFF.

This clone appeared many times. V and J are TRBV28 and TRBJ1-2; a weak D match, TRBD1 (6 bases). CDR1 is MDHEN and CDR2 is SYDVKM in the germline V gene. V was shortened by 8 bases and J by 5 bases, with 15 bases between the two germline ends. The CDR3 runs 13 residues. CDR3 bases: TGTGCCAGCTTGCGACAGGAGGAATATGGCTACACCTTC. As protein: CASLRQEEYGYTF.

This clone was counted a single time. The V and J genes are TRBV27 and TRBJ2-2, with 9 bases that match TRBD2. The CDR3 length is 17 residues. Germline values: CDR1 MNHEY, CDR2 SMNVEV (reference sequence). V shed 3 bases, J shed 2 bases, and the junction held 7 bases outside the gene matches. CDR3 DNA sequence: TGTGCCAGCAGTTTCATTGCGGGGGGGTTAAACACCGGGGAGCTGTTTTTT. Its protein product is CASSFIAGGLNTGELFF.

This sequence joins TRBV6-6 and TRBJ1-3; D call uncertain. From germline, CDR1 is MNHNY and CDR2 SVGAGI (reference sequence). V was clipped by 0 bases and J by 2 bases, with 8 bases between them. The CDR3 is 15 residues long. CDR3 region: CASSYSRQPGNTIYF. CDR3 in DNA: TGTGCCAGCAGTTACTCACGCCAGCCTGGAAACACCATATATTTT.

CDR3 in DNA: TGTGCCAGCAGCGCTCAAACATTCACAGATACGCAGTATTTT. It translates to CASSAQTFTDTQYF. The chain combines TRBV27 with TRBJ2-3; D gene unclear. Germline V lookup: CDR1 MNHEY, CDR2 SMNVEV (reference sequence). This CDR3 comprises 14 residues. V was clipped by 6 bases and J by 2 bases, with 12 bases between them.

This clone has a count of ten or more. The genes are TRBV11-2 and TRBJ2-7; no clear D. Germline CDR1 and CDR2: SGHAT and FQNNGV. The CDR3 is 18 amino acids. V was pared by 0 bases and J by 2 bases, with 20 bases between. The CDR3 DNA reads as TGTGCCAGCAGCTTAGAACCCGCGGATAGTACTGGGACCTACGAGCAGTACTTC. This encodes CASSLEPADSTGTYEQYF.

The sample holds a few counts of this clone. CDR3 loop: CASSVLDWTGPYEQYF. Written as DNA, the CDR3 is TGTGCCAGCAGCGTATTGGATTGGACGGGGCCCTACGAGCAGTACTTC. This rearrangement joins TRBV9 to TRBJ2-7, with D perhaps TRBD1 or TRBD2 (5 bases each). Germline CDR1 reads SGDLS; CDR2 reads YYNGEE. The CDR3 loop spans 16 amino acids. V was pared by 1 base and J by 2 bases, with 16 bases between.

The chain employs TRBV4-1 and TRBJ1-4, with no clear D. Between the trimmed V and J ends, which lost 0 bases and 8 bases, there was a span of 13 bases. Germline assignment: CDR1 MGHRA and CDR2 YSYEKL. The CDR3 has 15 amino acids. DNA for the CDR3: TGCGCCAGCAGCCAAGATGCCGAGGGATGGGAAAAACTGTTTTTT. Amino acid sequence: CASSQDAEGWEKLFF.

V and J are TRBV6-5 and TRBJ1-1; TRBD1 matches 7 bases. The CDR3 runs to 13 residues. Trimming at V came to 5 bases and at J to 9 bases, leaving 9 bases not matched to a gene. Germline V gene data show CDR1 as MNHEY and CDR2 as SVGAGI. The chain's CDR3 is CASSLGGAGKAFF. Written as DNA, the CDR3 is TGTGCCAGCAGTCTAGGGGGCGCAGGGAAAGCTTTCTTT.

The V call is TRBV29-1, the J call TRBJ2-4, with 11 bases aligning to TRBD1. The CDR3 covers 13 residues. Germline loops: CDR1 SQVTM, CDR2 ANQGSEA. Trimming cost V 5 bases and J 5 bases; bases outside gene matches: 2. The CDR3 loop reads CSVWTGGENIQYF. Written as DNA, the CDR3 is TGCAGCGTTTGGACAGGGGGCGAAAACATTCAGTACTTC.

CDR3 sequence reads: CASSLTGGGDGYTF. For the CDR3, the DNA is TGTGCCAGCAGTCTAACAGGGGGCGGAGATGGCTACACCTTC. V and J are TRBV27 and TRBJ1-2; 9 bases agree with TRBD1. Germline trimming cut 5 bases from V and 6 bases from J; bases unmatched to any gene: 7. Germline values: CDR1 MNHEY, CDR2 SMNVEV (reference sequence). The CDR3 runs to 14 residues.